One and the same sample provided the 14 T cell receptor beta chains below, sequenced in a study of response to subunit inactivated influenza vaccine. MiXCR, applied by TCRdb to the RT-PCR reads, yields one record per CDR3 protein. The profile covers about 650,000 distinct CDR3 sequences, with about 15% appearing a single time and around 7.6% taken by the ten largest. The sequenced sample was PBMCs from blood, obtained 14 days before vaccination. The receptors stem from a man aged 50 or older who received an inactivated influenza vaccine.

The V gene is TRBV9, the J gene TRBJ2-1; TRBD1 aligns across 10 bases. Germline V gene sequence: CDR1 SGDLS, CDR2 YYNGEE. The CDR3 spans 15 residues. With V trimmed by 3 bases and J by 2 bases, 2 bases remained unmatched. CDR3: CASSAGQGPYNEQFF. For the CDR3, the DNA is TGTGCCAGCAGCGCGGGACAGGGGCCCTACAATGAGCAGTTCTTC.

The rearrangement joins TRBV7-9 to TRBJ1-4, with 8 positions matching TRBD1. This CDR3 has 14 amino acids. With V trimmed by 7 bases and J by 11 bases, 12 bases remained unmatched. From germline, CDR1 is SEHNR and CDR2 FQNEAQ (reference sequence). The CDR3 DNA sequence: TGTGCCAGCAATGCGGGACAGGTTGCTGACAAACTGTTTTTT. This encodes CASNAGQVADKLFF.

In its sample, this clonotype was seen a few times. The rearrangement links TRBV3-1 to TRBJ2-3, with TRBD2 matching 11 bases. V trimming: 3 bases; J trimming: 3 bases; junction bases outside the gene matches: 11. CDR1 and CDR2 (germline): LGHDT, YNNKEL (reference sequence). The CDR3 sequence is 18 residues long. The chain's CDR3 is CASSHLLAGGLGTDTQYF. The DNA of the CDR3 is TGTGCCAGCAGCCATCTATTAGCGGGGGGGCTCGGGACAGATACGCAGTATTTT.

The rearrangement uses TRBV28 and TRBJ1-2; a weak D match, TRBD1 (6 bases). CDR3 size: 15 residues. Trimming left V 7 bases short and J 7 bases short, with 22 bases between. Per the germline V gene, CDR1 is MDHEN and CDR2 is SYDVKM. The CDR3 spells CASTRIGTRGGGYTF. CDR3 DNA sequence: TGTGCCAGCACTCGAATAGGGACAAGGGGAGGTGGCTACACCTTC.

The chain uses TRBV4-1 and TRBJ2-1; 12 nucleotides align to TRBD2. CDR3 length: 16 amino acids. Germline lookup yields CDR1 MGHRA and CDR2 YSYEKL. J gave up 4 bases and V 3 bases, and 4 bases lay outside the gene matches. The CDR3 sequence is CASSHAGTSGYNEQFF. DNA of the CDR3: TGCGCCAGCAGCCACGCCGGGACTAGCGGGTACAATGAGCAGTTCTTC.

Ten or more counts support this clonotype. The V gene is TRBV5-1, the J gene TRBJ2-2; perhaps TRBD1 as D (6 bases). Germline-derived CDR1 and CDR2 are SGHRS and YFSETQ. There are 14 residues in the CDR3. Between the trimmed V and J ends, which lost 2 bases and 6 bases, there was a span of 11 bases. The CDR3 nucleotides are TGCGCCAGCAGCTTCTCAGGGGCCCCCGGGGAGCTGTTTTTT. Translation: CASSFSGAPGELFF.

This chain links TRBV24-1 with TRBJ2-1; 16 nucleotides line up with TRBD2. J was trimmed by 1 base and V by 2 bases; bases with no gene match: 7. Germline V gene lookup returns CDR1 KGHDR and CDR2 SFDVKD. This CDR3 is 20 amino acids long. CDR3 sequence reads: CATSDSLGLAGGVSYNEQFF. CDR3 DNA: TGTGCCACCAGTGATTCCTTGGGACTAGCGGGAGGGGTATCCTACAATGAGCAGTTCTTC.

The table lists this clonotype with a few counts. The chain carries TRBV7-9 and TRBJ1-1; D is ambiguous. The CDR3 has 14 residues. Trimming took 1 base from V and 9 from J, leaving 15 bases between them. CDR1 and CDR2 from the germline V gene are SEHNR and FQNEAQ (reference sequence). The CDR3 spells CASSLVSSGGQAFF. CDR3 bases: TGTGCCAGCAGCTTAGTATCCTCCGGAGGGCAAGCTTTCTTT.

The V call is TRBV14, the J call TRBJ2-7; D possibly uses TRBD1 or TRBD2 (5 bases each). CDR1 is SGHDN and CDR2 is FVKESK in the germline V gene. The CDR3 is 16 amino acids. V lost 3 bases and J 5 bases, leaving 20 bases between the germline ends. CDR3 protein: CASSHLRGLGPHEQYF. CDR3 nucleotide sequence: TGTGCCAGCAGCCATCTACGGGGATTGGGACCTCACGAGCAGTACTTC.

The rearrangement joins TRBV6-2 or TRBV6-3 to TRBJ2-7; 11 nucleotides match TRBD1. The CDR3 is made up of 14 amino acids. Looked up from germline, CDR1 is MNHEY and CDR2 is SVGEGT. The V and J ends lost 6 bases and 4 bases, in that order; junction bases with no gene match: 5. The chain's CDR3 is CASRRTGGVYEQYF. Written as DNA, the CDR3 is TGTGCCAGCAGACGGACAGGGGGCGTTTACGAGCAGTACTTC.

The rearrangement joins TRBV7-3 to TRBJ1-1; D is undetermined. The CDR3 length is 14 residues. The germline V gene has CDR1 SGHTA and CDR2 FQGTGA. V was clipped by 2 bases and J by 7 bases, with 14 bases between them. The CDR3 nucleotides read TGTGCCAGCAGCTTATACGGGGTAGGGTTTGAAGCTTTCTTT. As protein: CASSLYGVGFEAFF.

The chain employs TRBV7-2 and TRBJ2-3; the match to TRBD2 covers 10 bases. Per germline, CDR1 SGHTA and CDR2 FQGNSA. The J segment lost 4 bases and the V segment lost 0 bases, leaving 7 bases of the junction unmatched. CDR3 length: 17 residues. The CDR3 region is CASSLAASGSGADTQYF. The CDR3 bases are TGTGCCAGCAGCTTAGCGGCTAGCGGGAGTGGAGCAGATACGCAGTATTTT.

V gene TRBV15 combines with J gene TRBJ1-3, with TRBD1 matching over 7 bases. J gave up 11 bases and V 0 bases, and 13 bases lay outside the gene matches. CDR3 length: 16 residues. Germline CDR1 is LNHNV and CDR2 is YYDKDF (reference sequence). CDR3 sequence reads: CATSRDYPRQGNAIYF. The CDR3 DNA is TGTGCCACCAGCAGAGATTACCCACGACAGGGTAACGCCATATATTTT.

This clonotype was seen only a few times. The gene calls are TRBV4-1 and TRBJ2-1; TRBD2 matches at 8 bases. V dropped 0 bases and J dropped 6; count of bases not matched to a gene: 13. There are 18 residues in the CDR3. Germline CDR1 is MGHRA and CDR2 is YSYEKL. This CDR3 is CASSQDPGGVAGANEQFF. The CDR3 bases are TGCGCCAGCAGCCAAGATCCGGGGGGGGTTGCGGGAGCCAATGAGCAGTTCTTC.